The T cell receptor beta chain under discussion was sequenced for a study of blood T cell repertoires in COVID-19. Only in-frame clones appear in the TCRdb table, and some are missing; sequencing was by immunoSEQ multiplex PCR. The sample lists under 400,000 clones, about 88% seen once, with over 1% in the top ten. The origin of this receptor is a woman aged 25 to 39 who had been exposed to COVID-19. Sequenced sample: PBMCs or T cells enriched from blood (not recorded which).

As DNA, the CDR3 is TGTGCCAGCAGCCGCTCAAGTGCGGAGACCCAGTACTTC. Protein sequence: CASSRSSAETQYF. The chain links TRBV7-3 to TRBJ2-5; D unclear. The germline V gene encodes CDR1 SGHTA and CDR2 FQGTGA. The CDR3 is made up of 13 amino acids. V lost 5 bases, J lost 5 bases, and 12 bases lay in between.